This T cell receptor (beta chain) was identified in a study of blood T cell repertoires in COVID-19. Trimming at V came to 7 bases and at J to 1 base, leaving 5 bases not matched to a gene. CDR1 and CDR2 (germline): SNHLY, FYNNEI. The CDR3 loop spans 15 amino acids. Assay used: immunoSEQ multiplex PCR; TCRdb lists only in-frame clones, some missing. The repertoire consists of about 240,000 clones, with 85% occurring once and the leading ten covering 5.1%. The TCR was taken from a man between 50 and 59 years old with COVID-19, enrolled during active disease. The rearrangement uses TRBV2 and TRBJ1-5; 9 nucleotides align to TRBD1. The sequencing sample was made of peripheral blood. The CDR3 is CASNLQGASNQPQHF. DNA of the CDR3: TGTGCCAGCAACCTACAGGGGGCAAGCAATCAGCCCCAGCATTTT.